The present TCR beta chain was sequenced within a study of blood T cell repertoires in COVID-19. Looking at the study overall: The origin of the acute and convalescent COVID-19 samples was the United States, Italy and Spain. T cells, B-cell-depleted T cells, or PBMCs supplied cDNA or gDNA.

Libraries were prepared by immunoSEQ multiplex PCR; TCRdb keeps only in-frame clonotypes and omits some of them. Of more than 200,000 clones listed, approximately 80% are singletons. Trimming took 6 bases from V and 1 from J, leaving 14 bases between them. Germline CDR1 reads MNHEY; CDR2 reads SVGAGI. The CDR3 consists of 15 residues. This clone appeared once. What was sequenced was peripheral blood. The chain joins TRBV6-5 to TRBJ2-3; the D gene is possibly TRBD2 (6 bases). This receptor was identified in a man aged 35-49 years with acute or convalescent COVID-19. For the CDR3, the DNA is TGTGCCAGCAGATATTTCGGGGGAGGCACAGATACGCAGTATTTT. As protein: CASRYFGGGTDTQYF.